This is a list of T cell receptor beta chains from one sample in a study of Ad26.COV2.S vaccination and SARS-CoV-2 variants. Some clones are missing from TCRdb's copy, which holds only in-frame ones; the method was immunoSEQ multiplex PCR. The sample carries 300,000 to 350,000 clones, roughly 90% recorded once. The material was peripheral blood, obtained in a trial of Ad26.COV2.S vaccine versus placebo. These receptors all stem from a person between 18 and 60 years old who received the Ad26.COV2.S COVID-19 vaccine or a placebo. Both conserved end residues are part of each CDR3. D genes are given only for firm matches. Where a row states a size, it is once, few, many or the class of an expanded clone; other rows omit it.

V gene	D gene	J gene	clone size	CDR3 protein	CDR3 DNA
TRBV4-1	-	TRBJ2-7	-	CASSQGGESYEQYF	TGCGCCAGCAGCCAAGGCGGCGAGAGTTACGAGCAGTACTTC
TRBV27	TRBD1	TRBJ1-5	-	CASSSGTGIEQPQHF	TGTGCCAGCAGCTCCGGGACAGGTATCGAGCAGCCCCAGCATTTT
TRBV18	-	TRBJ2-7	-	CASSPQTGEYEQYF	TGTGCCAGCTCACCGCAGACAGGAGAATACGAGCAGTACTTC
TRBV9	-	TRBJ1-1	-	CASSKQVLNTEAFF	TGTGCCAGCAGCAAACAGGTTTTGAACACTGAAGCTTTCTTT
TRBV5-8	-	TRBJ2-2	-	CASSWDFNTGELFF	TGTGCCAGCAGCTGGGACTTTAACACCGGGGAGCTGTTTTTT
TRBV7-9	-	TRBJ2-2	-	CAAGETGELFF	TGTGCCGCCGGGGAGACCGGGGAGCTGTTTTTT
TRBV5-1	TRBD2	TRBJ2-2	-	CASSLASGGAGELFF	TGCGCCAGCAGCTTGGCTAGCGGGGGGGCCGGGGAGCTGTTTTTT
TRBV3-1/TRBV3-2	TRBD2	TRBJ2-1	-	CASCRPLAGADSYNEQFF	TGTGCCAGCTGCCGGCCCCTAGCGGGCGCAGACTCCTACAATGAGCAGTTCTTC
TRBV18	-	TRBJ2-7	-	CASSPVSGSYEQYF	TGTGCCAGCTCACCGGTTAGCGGTTCCTACGAGCAGTACTTC
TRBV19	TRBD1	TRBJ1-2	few	CASSGEQGHPYGYTF	TGTGCCAGTAGTGGCGAACAGGGGCACCCCTATGGCTACACCTTC
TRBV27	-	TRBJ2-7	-	CASSFEDSYEQYF	TGTGCCAGCAGTTTCGAGGACTCCTACGAGCAGTACTTC
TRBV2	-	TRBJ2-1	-	CASSGYGNEQFF	TGTGCCAGCAGTGGGTACGGCAATGAGCAGTTCTTC
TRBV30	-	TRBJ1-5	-	CAWSVLQSGNQPQHF	TGTGCCTGGAGTGTGCTGCAAAGTGGCAATCAGCCCCAGCATTTT
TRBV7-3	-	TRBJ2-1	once	CASSLFLGGAQGEQFF	TGTGCCAGCAGCTTATTTTTAGGGGGGGCTCAGGGTGAGCAGTTCTTC
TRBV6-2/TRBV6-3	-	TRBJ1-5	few	CASSSPTAWGNQPQHF	TGTGCCAGCAGTTCCCCGACAGCTTGGGGTAATCAGCCCCAGCATTTT
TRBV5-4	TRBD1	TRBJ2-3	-	CASSLIYTGGTDTQYF	TGTGCCAGCAGCTTGATTTATACAGGGGGGACAGATACGCAGTATTTT
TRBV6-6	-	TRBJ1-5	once	CASSSLRGNNQPQHF	TGTGCCAGCAGTAGCCTAAGGGGGAACAATCAGCCCCAGCATTTT
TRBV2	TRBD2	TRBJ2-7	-	CASTGGGLYEQYF	TGTGCCAGCACCGGGGGGGGCCTCTACGAGCAGTACTTC
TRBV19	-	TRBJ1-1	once	CASMDRTEAFF	TGTGCCAGTATGGACAGAACTGAAGCTTTCTTT
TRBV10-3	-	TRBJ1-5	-	CAIREGEEGNQPQHF	TGTGCCATCAGGGAGGGTGAAGAGGGCAATCAGCCCCAGCATTTT
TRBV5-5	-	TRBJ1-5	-	CASSSELHSNSQPQHF	TGTGCCAGCAGCTCCGAACTCCATAGTAATTCCCAGCCCCAGCATTTT
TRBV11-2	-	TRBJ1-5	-	CASSFQGIQPQHF	TGTGCCAGCAGCTTTCAGGGAATTCAGCCCCAGCATTTT
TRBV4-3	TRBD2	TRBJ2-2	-	CASSPETLAGGPDGELFF	TGCGCCAGCAGCCCTGAAACTCTAGCGGGAGGGCCGGACGGGGAGCTGTTTTTT
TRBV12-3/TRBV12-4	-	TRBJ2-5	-	CASSLGGVETQYF	TGTGCCAGCTCATTAGGGGGGGTGGAGACCCAGTACTTC
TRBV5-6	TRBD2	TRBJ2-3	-	CASSDDAGVFGGTQYF	TGTGCCAGCAGCGACGATGCGGGAGTATTCGGAGGTACGCAGTATTTT
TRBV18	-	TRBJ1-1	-	CASSATDSGLTSEAFF	TGTGCCAGCTCAGCCACAGACTCGGGACTGACTTCTGAAGCTTTCTTT
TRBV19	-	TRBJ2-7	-	CASSNQVSYEQYF	TGTGCCAGTAGTAACCAGGTCTCGTACGAGCAGTACTTC
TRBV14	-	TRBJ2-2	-	CASSQVYRASGELFF	TGTGCCAGCAGCCAAGTCTATCGGGCGTCCGGGGAGCTGTTTTTT
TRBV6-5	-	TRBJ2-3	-	CASTRSGLVTDTQYF	TGTGCCAGCACTAGATCAGGGTTGGTAACAGATACGCAGTATTTT
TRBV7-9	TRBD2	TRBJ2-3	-	CASSGLAGVTDTQYF	TGTGCCAGCAGCGGGCTAGCGGGGGTCACAGATACGCAGTATTTT
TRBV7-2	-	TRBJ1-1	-	CASSLYQEAFF	TGTGCCAGCAGCCTATACCAAGAAGCTTTCTTT
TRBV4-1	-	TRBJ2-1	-	CASSPLPVGSYNEQFF	TGCGCCAGCAGCCCCCTACCAGTGGGCTCCTACAATGAGCAGTTCTTC
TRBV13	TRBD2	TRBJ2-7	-	CASSDTTSGTSGAYYEQYF	TGTGCCAGCAGCGACACGACCAGCGGGACTAGCGGGGCTTACTACGAGCAGTACTTC
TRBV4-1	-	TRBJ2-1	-	CASSSGVGYNEQFF	TGCGCCAGCAGTTCAGGGGTAGGATACAATGAGCAGTTCTTC
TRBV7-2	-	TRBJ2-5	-	CASRSSGETQYF	TGTGCCAGCAGATCCTCGGGGGAGACCCAGTACTTC
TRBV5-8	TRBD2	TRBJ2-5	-	CASSLRTSQETQYF	TGTGCCAGCAGCTTACGGACTAGTCAAGAGACCCAGTACTTC
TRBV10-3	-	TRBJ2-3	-	CAIYSGTDTQYF	TGTGCCATCTATTCAGGCACAGATACGCAGTATTTT
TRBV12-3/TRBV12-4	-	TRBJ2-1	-	CASSLGTANEQFF	TGTGCCAGCAGTCTCGGGACTGCCAATGAGCAGTTCTTC
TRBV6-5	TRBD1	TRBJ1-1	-	CASSYSQGAGNTEAFF	TGTGCCAGCAGTTACTCACAGGGGGCAGGCAACACTGAAGCTTTCTTT
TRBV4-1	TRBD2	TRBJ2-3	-	CASSVRLAGAGYTQYF	TGCGCCAGCAGCGTCCGACTAGCGGGAGCCGGGTATACGCAGTATTTT
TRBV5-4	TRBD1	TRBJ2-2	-	CASSPQGALSAGELFF	TGTGCCAGCAGCCCACAGGGGGCCCTATCAGCCGGGGAGCTGTTTTTT
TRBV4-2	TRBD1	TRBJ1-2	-	CASNSQNRDRGSLYGYTF	TGTGCCAGCAATAGCCAGAACCGGGACAGGGGGAGCCTATATGGCTACACCTTC